A single sample is the source of the 9 T cell receptor beta chains below, sequenced in a study of vaccination effects on CD4 cells after COVID-19. Antigens of these TCRs are unknown. Measured with immunoSEQ multiplex PCR; TCRdb has only the in-frame clones, and not every one. The sample lists 10,000 to 15,000 clones; more than 70% were seen once. Under the ViraFEST assay, PBMC were stimulated with viral peptide pools so that antigen-specific CD4+ T cells expanded. Sequencing was performed afterwards. Around day 10 of culture, CD4+ T cells were separated out. It was two doses of either the BNT162b2 or mRNA-1273 vaccine that participants received. The specimen was CD4+ T cells from PBMCs cultured with SARS-CoV-2 spike peptides, collected after COVID-19 vaccination. The source is a human donor who received a COVID-19 vaccine.

V is TRBV30 and J is TRBJ1-5, with TRBD1 as a possible D gene (5 bases). Trimming pared 0 bases from V and 6 bases from J, leaving 12 bases between. The germline V gene has CDR1 GTSNPN and CDR2 SVGIG (reference sequence). The CDR3 has 14 residues. The CDR3 is CAWSVGGGVQPQHF. CDR3 in DNA: TGTGCCTGGAGTGTAGGCGGGGGTGTTCAGCCCCAGCATTTT.

This clone counts as medium-sized. J is TRBJ2-1 and V is TRBV19, with 8 bases matching TRBD2. The CDR3 covers 15 residues. The germline CDR1 and CDR2 sequences are LNHDA and SQIVND (reference sequence). J lost 1 base, V lost 10 bases, and 9 bases had no gene match. The CDR3 loop reads CATSRTSGSYNEQFF. DNA for the CDR3: TGTGCCACCTCACGAACTAGCGGATCCTACAATGAGCAGTTCTTC.

This clone showed up just once. The chain carries TRBV5-1 and TRBJ2-5; no clear D gene. The CDR3 totals 11 residues. Trimming took 0 bases from V and 5 from J, leaving 2 bases between them. Germline V gene sequence: CDR1 SGHRS, CDR2 YFSETQ. In nucleotides, the CDR3 is TGCGCCAGCAGCTTGGACGAGACCCAGTACTTC. Residues: CASSLDETQYF.

This chain connects TRBV7-2 to TRBJ2-2, with D uncertain. CDR3 length equals 14 residues. V was trimmed by 1 base and J by 7 bases, leaving 10 bases between them. Germline V CDR1 and CDR2: SGHTA, FQGNSA. The CDR3 region has the DNA TGTGCCAGCAGCTTAGGGCAGATGGTCGGGGAGCTGTTTTTT. It encodes CASSLGQMVGELFF.

The J gene is TRBJ2-5, the V gene TRBV6-5; no clear D. Trimming removed 4 bases from V and 1 base from J, with 10 bases in between. Germline V lookup: CDR1 MNHEY, CDR2 SVGAGI. This CDR3 is built from 14 residues. Here the CDR3 reads CASSSPGFQETQYF. CDR3 coding DNA: TGTGCCAGCAGTTCCCCAGGATTCCAAGAGACCCAGTACTTC.

This chain connects TRBV7-9 to TRBJ1-2; 7 positions match TRBD1. The CDR3 has 15 amino acids. Germline trimming cut 5 bases from V and 1 base from J; bases unmatched to any gene: 7. In germline, CDR1 is SEHNR, CDR2 FQNEAQ (reference sequence). CDR3 sequence (DNA): TGTGCCAGCAGCCTAGGAAGACAGGGTAACTATGGCTACACCTTC. It yields the protein CASSLGRQGNYGYTF. Supplemented by reference TRBV7-9 and TRBJ1-2, the full variable domain reads DTGVSQNPRHKITKRGQNVTFRCDPISEHNRLYWYRQTLGQGPEFLTYFQNEAQLEKSRLLSDRFSAERPKGSFSTLEIQRTEQGDSAMYLCASSLGRQGNYGYTFGSGTRLTVV.

This clone has only one observation. The CDR3 sequence is CAIRIAGGPNNEQFF. CDR3 sequence (DNA): TGTGCCATAAGAATAGCGGGAGGGCCTAACAATGAGCAGTTCTTC. The chain carries TRBV10-3 and TRBJ2-1; 11 bases align to TRBD2. V trimming: 9 bases; J trimming: 5 bases; junction bases outside the gene matches: 9. The germline V gene encodes CDR1 ENHRY and CDR2 SYGVKD. This CDR3 is 15 amino acids long.

This clone was detected a few times. This sequence joins TRBV19 and TRBJ1-1; D unclear. V shed 6 bases and J shed 1 base, with 15 bases lying between them. The germline CDR1 and CDR2 sequences are LNHDA and SQIVND (reference sequence). The CDR3 is 15 amino acids. The CDR3 reads CASSPLEMGNTEAFF. Here the CDR3 DNA reads TGTGCCAGTAGCCCTCTCGAGATGGGGAACACTGAAGCTTTCTTT.

This clone has a handful of counts. The chain is built from TRBV30 and TRBJ1-2; TRBD1 might be the D (6 bases). The CDR3 is 14 amino acids. V was trimmed by 0 bases and J by 0 bases, leaving 8 bases between them. Germline-derived CDR1 and CDR2 are GTSNPN and SVGIG (reference sequence). The CDR3: CAWSVRGANYGYTF. The CDR3 DNA reads TGTGCCTGGAGTGTAAGGGGGGCTAACTATGGCTACACCTTC.